The 7 T cell receptor beta chains below all came from one sample that was sequenced in a study of response to subunit inactivated influenza vaccine. TCRdb passed the RT-PCR reads through MiXCR, listing each CDR3 protein once. The sample consists of some 520,000 distinct CDR3 sequences, 15% to 20% of them appearing once. The sequencing here drew on CD4+ T cells sorted from PBMCs, taken around 25 months after vaccination. These receptors all come from a man aged 45-69 years who received an inactivated influenza vaccine.

The rearrangement links TRBV24-1 to TRBJ2-3; the D is unclear. CDR1 is KGHDR, CDR2 SFDVKD, per germline. V dropped 9 bases and J dropped 5 bases, with 11 bases sitting between them. This CDR3 comprises 12 residues. CDR3 protein: CATSSQEDTQYF. The CDR3 DNA reads TGTGCCACCTCATCGCAGGAAGATACGCAGTATTTT.

There are a few counts of this clonotype. The junction and the germline gene differ at one end; a read error may be behind it. The chain couples TRBV7-7 to TRBJ1-1; D ambiguous. The CDR3 loop spans 13 amino acids. Germline V gene data show CDR1 as SSHAT and CDR2 as FNYEAQ (reference sequence). CDR3 coding DNA: TGTGCTAGCAGCCTAGACGGTGGATCCGAAGCTTTCTTT. It yields the protein CASSLDGGSEAFF.

This clonotype was recorded a few times. The chain links TRBV11-2 to TRBJ2-2, with D unresolved. Per germline, CDR1 SGHAT and CDR2 FQNNGV. This CDR3 has 16 residues. Trimming removed 1 base at V and 0 bases at J, with 9 bases between. CDR3 amino acids: CASSLVMGTNTGELFF. The CDR3 coding sequence is TGTGCCAGCAGCTTAGTGATGGGCACGAACACCGGGGAGCTGTTTTTT.

This clonotype was observed a few times. The chain joins TRBV4-2 to TRBJ1-5, with D possibly TRBD1 on 5 matching bases. Germline values: CDR1 LGHNA, CDR2 YNFKEQ. The V gene lost 8 bases and the J gene lost 0 bases, with 17 bases spanning the gap. CDR3 size: 16 residues. CDR3 in amino acids: CASAPTVGDSNQPQHF. The CDR3 DNA sequence: TGTGCCAGCGCCCCGACAGTCGGGGATAGCAATCAGCCCCAGCATTTT.

Ten or more counts support this clonotype. V and J are TRBV12-3 or TRBV12-4 and TRBJ2-1; D is uncertain. Trimming pared 3 bases from V and 14 bases from J, leaving 26 bases between. The CDR3 length is 16 residues. The CDR3 loop is CASSLSWPVDSPREFF. CDR3 DNA sequence: TGTGCCAGCAGTTTGAGTTGGCCCGTAGACTCGCCGCGAGAGTTCTTC.

This clonotype has a count of ten or more. The V and J genes are TRBV12-3 or TRBV12-4 and TRBJ2-7, with D unresolved. With 6 bases removed from V and 1 base from J, the gap between germline ends came to 13 bases. The CDR3 loop spans 14 amino acids. CDR3 residues: CASRKFDGSYEQYF. CDR3 sequence (DNA): TGTGCCAGCAGGAAATTTGACGGTTCCTACGAGCAGTACTTC.

Only a few counts were recorded for this clonotype. The V and J genes are TRBV6-2 or TRBV6-3 and TRBJ2-7; maybe TRBD1 (6 bases). V lost 7 bases to trimming and J lost 2 bases, with 9 bases between them. CDR1 and CDR2 (germline): MNHEY, SVGEGT. The CDR3 is made up of 12 amino acids. The CDR3 sequence is CASKEGAYEQYF. The CDR3, as DNA: TGTGCCAGCAAAGAGGGGGCCTACGAGCAGTACTTC.